The 10 T cell receptor beta chains given below trace back to one sample, sequenced in a study of shared clonotypes between healthy human individuals. The assay was immunoSEQ multiplex PCR, and TCRdb's table has in-frame clones only and misses some. The sample contains 300,000 to 350,000 clones, roughly 80% of which appear only once. What was sequenced was memory CD4+ T cells sorted from blood. The subset denotes: CD45RA-negative fraction. Source of these receptors: a man aged 30 to 45 in good health.

The chain is built from TRBV14 and TRBJ2-3; 11 positions agree with TRBD2. This CDR3 region has 18 residues. V trimming: 0 bases; J trimming: 0 bases; junction bases outside the gene matches: 5. Germline CDR1 is SGHDN and CDR2 is FVKESK. CDR3 amino acids: CASSQEGRLAGSTDTQYF. CDR3 nucleotides: TGTGCCAGCAGCCAAGAGGGAAGACTAGCGGGAAGCACAGATACGCAGTATTTT.

V usage is TRBV15 and J usage is TRBJ2-2, with 11 bases fitting TRBD2. This CDR3 comprises 18 residues. The germline gives CDR1 LNHNV, CDR2 YYDKDF (reference sequence). V was pared by 4 bases and J by 1 base, with 8 bases of the junction left unmatched. CDR3 loop: CATSTLAGGLLNTGELFF. The CDR3, as DNA: TGTGCCACCAGCACGTTAGCGGGAGGGCTCTTGAACACCGGGGAGCTGTTTTTT.

This chain connects TRBV15 to TRBJ2-2; tentative D call: TRBD2 (6 bases). Germline CDR1 reads LNHNV; CDR2 reads YYDKDF (reference sequence). The CDR3 totals 16 residues. V was cut by 1 base and J by 7 bases, with 16 bases left in between. This CDR3 reads CATSRGGRGSGGELFF. As DNA, the CDR3 is TGTGCCACCAGCAGAGGCGGACGGGGGTCGGGCGGGGAGCTGTTTTTT.

The rearrangement uses TRBV4-2 and TRBJ2-3, with 11 bases fitting TRBD2. This CDR3 spans 17 amino acids. Germline V gives CDR1 LGHNA, CDR2 YNFKEQ. The junction had 6 bases not matched to a gene; V was cut back by 4 bases and J by 0 bases. The CDR3 loop reads CASSLTLAGGSTDTQYF. The CDR3 nucleotides are TGTGCCAGCAGCCTAACCCTAGCGGGAGGTAGCACAGATACGCAGTATTTT.

The chain recombines TRBV12-5 with TRBJ2-2; 8 bases line up with TRBD2. Germline V gene sequence: CDR1 LGHNT, CDR2 FRNRAP. CDR3 length: 18 residues. V lost 0 bases and J lost 3; bases outside the gene matches: 9. The CDR3 nucleotides read TGTGCTAGTGGTTTGGTACGAACTAGCGGACCTTACACCGGGGAGCTGTTTTTT. Its protein product is CASGLVRTSGPYTGELFF.

This clone was seen ten or more times. V and J are TRBV27 and TRBJ1-4; maybe TRBD1 (5 bases). CDR1 is MNHEY and CDR2 is SMNVEV in the germline V gene (reference sequence). CDR3 size: 17 residues. V was cut by 3 bases and J by 5 bases, with 19 bases left in between. The CDR3 loop is CASSFTSGRLGNEKLFF. The CDR3 bases are TGTGCCAGCAGTTTTACGTCGGGGCGCCTCGGGAATGAAAAACTGTTTTTT.

This chain uses TRBV6-1 with TRBJ2-7; D possibly corresponds to TRBD1 (6 bases). The V end lost 8 bases, the J end lost 2 bases, and 19 bases lay between the germline ends. This CDR3 has 15 amino acids. In germline, CDR1 is MNHNS, CDR2 SASEGT. CDR3 loop: CASLRGGQGAYEQYF. The CDR3 nucleotides are TGTGCCAGCCTAAGAGGGGGTCAGGGCGCCTACGAGCAGTACTTC.

The J gene is TRBJ1-5, the V gene TRBV27; D is undetermined. Germline V gives CDR1 MNHEY, CDR2 SMNVEV (reference sequence). V shed 6 bases and J shed 1 base, with 4 bases lying between them. This CDR3 contains 12 residues. CDR3 residues: CASRQSNQPQHF. Written as DNA, the CDR3 is TGTGCCAGCAGGCAGAGCAATCAGCCCCAGCATTTT.

The count of this clone is one. The chain couples TRBV7-9 to TRBJ2-2, with 9 bases identical to TRBD1. Germline lookup yields CDR1 SEHNR and CDR2 FQNEAQ (reference sequence). The CDR3 loop spans 16 amino acids. Losses at the gene ends were 5 bases for V and 5 bases for J; bases not matched to a gene: 9. CDR3 in DNA: TGTGCCAGCAGCCCAGGCACAGGGGGCATGACCGGGGAGCTGTTTTTT. Protein sequence: CASSPGTGGMTGELFF.

The rearrangement joins TRBV5-1 to TRBJ2-4; 10 positions match TRBD2. The ends lost 0 bases at V and 6 bases at J; junction bases unmatched: 12. This CDR3 contains 18 residues. Looked up from germline, CDR1 is SGHRS and CDR2 is YFSETQ. In DNA, the CDR3 is TGCGCCAGCAGCTTGGTTCCTAGCGGGAGCTCGCGGGGAAACATTCAGTACTTC. Amino acid sequence: CASSLVPSGSSRGNIQYF.